This record looks at one T cell receptor beta chain sequence and its context. This clone came up a few times. The clone's antigen remains unknown. The sample holds no much larger clone one base away, and base qualities are not on file. These data belong to a study of beta chain features in type 1 diabetes (dated by TCRdb to 2016 to 2019). Broadly, across the study: No differences in mean age, gender distribution, total cell number or subset yield were found between patients and healthy donors. A total of roughly 98,000,000 sorted cells were examined across all samples, and a strong correlation was observed between cell number per subset and RNA yield. The study compared TCRB repertoires of sorted circulating CD4+ T cell subsets between recently diagnosed type 1 diabetes patients and matched healthy donors. Naive and central memory subsets were obtained from all 30 or so donors, but regulatory and stem cell-like memory subsets were isolated from only 8 patients and roughly 8 healthy donors. Findings and caveats that apply to the study as a whole: Naive, central memory and regulatory TCRB repertoires appeared to be more similar among patients than among healthy donors. Only small numbers of individuals were included in the HLA sub-analyses, which left unresolved whether HLA type had any influence on TCRB rearrangement. Fewer insertions and more nucleotide deletions at VDJ recombination sites were observed in patients with type 1 diabetes, implying thymic rearrangement abnormalities. Because cDNA rather than genomic DNA was sequenced, highly expressing activated cells could have been over-represented, although no difference in activation and CD3 levels was found between groups. Shorter templates might have been favored by PCR, but patient and control samples were amplified and corrected together, so both groups would have been affected equally by any skew. In all four CD4+ subsets, TCRB CDR3 length was moderately but significantly shorter in type 1 diabetes patients.

Each donor gave one peripheral blood draw, averaging approximately 120 mL, which was collected into heparinised tubes. Naive, central memory, regulatory and stem cell-like memory CD4+ T cells were sorted on a BD FACSAria II using a panel including CD45RO, CCR7, CD25, CD127, CD95 and CD27. A purity above 98% was achieved for all sorted populations. PBMCs were isolated right away by Lymphoprep density gradient centrifugation and were stained directly, without culture. So that batch effects would be minimized, each experiment stained and sorted samples in pairs, pairing one healthy donor with one patient. All of the isolated RNA was reverse transcribed with the High Capacity cDNA Reverse Transcription Kit, so expressed TCRB transcripts were sequenced. Deep immunoSEQ sequencing was performed on naive, central memory and regulatory T cell samples, with an average of around 3.5 million total reads per sample. Sorted cells were lysed in RLT buffer, and RNA was extracted using DNase-treated RNeasy Micro or Mini kits according to cell number. Each cell subset was processed separately to prevent cross-contamination, with patient and healthy donor samples processed together. TCRB sequences were amplified from cDNA with the immunoSEQ multiplex PCR, producing 87-bp fragments spanning the CDR3 region. Sequencing of the amplicons was performed on the Illumina HiSeq platform. On the authors' methods: PCR bias was computationally corrected using synthetic template baselines, reads within Hamming distance 2 were collapsed, and singletons that could not be merged were discarded. Reads were aligned against IMGT so that V, D and J genes, CDR3 length and insertions or deletions at six rearrangement sites could be assigned. Within each subset, clonotype counts were normalized to the number of sorted cells before true diversity and Gini coefficients were calculated with the tcR R package. The overlap coefficient, calculated on TCRB nucleotide sequences, was used to measure repertoire sharing. As a proxy for the pre-selection repertoire, out-of-frame TCRB sequences from naive cells were analyzed. TCRdb provides this immuneACCESS table in a form limited to in-frame rearrangements. Some clones are lacking; in checked studies, under half of them reflect an unresolved V gene, and why the rest are absent is not known. That table is the source of V, J and clone size, and D and trimming were worked out from the DNA. Present in this sample are some 700,000 clones, roughly 13% of which were seen just once. The biggest ten clones account for approximately 0.02% of the sample.

The sequence was obtained from a man between 18 and 35 years old with type 1 diabetes. Sequences were obtained from naive CD4+ T cells from blood. Read against the paper, the sample's cell subset or site label means: true naive CD4+ T cells.

The CDR3 has the sequence CASLRTGQGTGELFF. The sequenced DNA is TGTGCCAGCTTGCGGACAGGCCAAGGCACCGGGGAGCTGTTTTTT. The chain was built from TRBV28 and TRBJ2-2; 7 bases in the middle match TRBD1. The CDR3 measures 15 amino acids from cysteine to phenylalanine. The only DNA kept is the CDR3, 45 bases in frame from the first base. For this chain, trimming is 8 bases at the V end and 4 bases at the J end, and the number of junction bases without a gene match is 10. From the germline V gene, CDR1 is MDHEN and CDR2 is SYDVKM.